The 16 T cell receptor beta chains below were found in one sample sequenced in a study of T cells in Graves' hyperthyroidism and ophthalmopathy. TCR beta CDR3 regions were amplified from RNA transcripts. Using the HTBI primer set, a first-round RT-PCR was run on the TCR CDR3. TCRdb re-called the multiplex PCR reads with MiXCR, one entry per CDR3 protein. Of under 550,000 distinct CDR3 sequences in the sample, approximately 13% were seen once. The sequencing sample was made of blood. All receptors derive from a woman aged 18-35 years with Graves' hyperthyroidism.

This clonotype occurred many times. This sequence joins TRBV5-1 and TRBJ2-1; D might be TRBD1 (6 bases). V was clipped by 3 bases and J by 10 bases, with 14 bases between them. The CDR3 spans 13 residues. Germline assignment: CDR1 SGHRS and CDR2 YFSETQ. This CDR3 reads CASSWGTQGEQFF. CDR3 in DNA: TGCGCCAGCAGCTGGGGGACGCAGGGGGAGCAGTTCTTC.

J is TRBJ2-4 and V is TRBV5-1, with 9 positions matching TRBD2. With V trimmed by 4 bases and J by 0 bases, 8 bases remained unmatched. This CDR3 region has 17 residues. Germline-derived CDR1 and CDR2 are SGHRS and YFSETQ. The chain's CDR3 is CASSQAGGQLAKNIQYF. The CDR3 nucleotides read TGCGCCAGCAGCCAAGCGGGAGGACAACTAGCCAAAAACATTCAGTACTTC.

This clonotype was detected many times. The chain uses TRBV28 and TRBJ2-1; 10 positions match TRBD2. Germline CDR1 and CDR2: MDHEN and SYDVKM. V lost 6 bases, J lost 2 bases, and 7 bases stayed unmatched. CDR3 length: 16 residues. The CDR3 is CASSSSLAGAYNEQFF. CDR3 DNA: TGTGCCAGCAGCTCTAGCCTAGCGGGAGCCTACAATGAGCAGTTCTTC.

This clonotype has ten or more counts. V is TRBV20-1 and J is TRBJ1-2; a possible D gene is TRBD1 (5 bases). Trimming shortened V by 0 bases and J by 7 bases, and 18 bases separated the two germline ends. Per the germline V gene, CDR1 is DFQATT and CDR2 is SNEGSKA (reference sequence). The CDR3 length is 15 residues. CDR3 loop: CSARDVSGDWSGYTF. Here the CDR3 DNA reads TGCAGTGCTAGAGATGTTTCGGGGGATTGGAGTGGCTACACCTTC.

This clonotype appeared a few times. The chain uses TRBV29-1 and TRBJ2-3, with D perhaps TRBD1 or TRBD2 (5 bases each). The germline gives CDR1 SQVTM, CDR2 ANQGSEA. V lost 3 bases, J lost 0 bases, and 16 bases lay in between. The CDR3 spans 16 residues. In nucleotides, the CDR3 is TGCAGCGTTGATGGGGGAGCAGGGACGAGCACAGATACGCAGTATTTT. Translating it yields CSVDGGAGTSTDTQYF.

The rearrangement links TRBV28 to TRBJ2-3; TRBD2 matches 14 bases. Germline V gene data show CDR1 as MDHEN and CDR2 as SYDVKM. This CDR3 contains 20 residues. Trimming at V came to 6 bases and at J to 5 bases, leaving 19 bases not matched to a gene. CDR3 coding DNA: TGTGCCAGCAGCCTACTCGGGACTAGCGGGAGCGGTGGCCTCCAAGATACGCAGTATTTT. This gives the protein CASSLLGTSGSGGLQDTQYF. The variable domain in full, with the rest retrieved from reference TRBV28 and TRBJ2-3, is DVKVTQSSRYLVKRTGEKVFLECVQDMDHENMFWYRQDPGLGLRLIYFSYDVKMKEKGDIPEGYSVSREKKERFSLILESASTNQTSMYLCASSLLGTSGSGGLQDTQYFGPGTRLTVL.

The gene calls are TRBV27 and TRBJ2-3; possible D gene TRBD1, 5 bases. This CDR3 comprises 17 residues. Trimming removed 1 base from V and 7 bases from J, with 21 bases in between. Germline assignment: CDR1 MNHEY and CDR2 SMNVEV (reference sequence). The CDR3 DNA follows: TGTGCCAGCAGTTTATTTACCGGGCAGGGCGGTGCGAATACGCAGTATTTT. Protein: CASSLFTGQGGANTQYF.

In this sample, this clonotype turned up a few times. J is TRBJ1-1 and V is TRBV12-3 or TRBV12-4; D not certain. There are 14 residues in the CDR3. The V end lost 6 bases, the J end lost 2 bases, and 13 bases lay between the germline ends. The CDR3 region has the DNA TGTGCCAGCAGCCCTCTTTGGGGAAACACTGAAGCTTTCTTT. It yields the protein CASSPLWGNTEAFF.

In this sample, this clonotype turned up a few times. This chain connects TRBV2 to TRBJ2-2; D unresolved. The CDR3 totals 12 residues. V was pared by 10 bases and J by 4 bases, with 10 bases between. Germline V gives CDR1 SNHLY, CDR2 FYNNEI. CDR3 amino acids: CAIPSSTGELFF. The DNA of the CDR3 is TGTGCCATCCCCTCCTCCACCGGGGAGCTGTTTTTT.

About this clonotype itself: This may come from a read error, since a much larger clone is one base off. The chain is built from TRBV28 and TRBJ2-7; D gene unclear. CDR1 and CDR2 from the germline V gene are MDHEN and SYDVKM. The CDR3 runs to 15 residues. Deletions cut 7 bases from V and 3 bases from J, with 19 bases between. CDR3 DNA sequence: TGTGCCAGCACCCCCCCAGAAACCCACCTCTACGAGCAGTACTTC. Its translation is CASTPPETHLYEQYF.

This clonotype has more than one count but fewer than ten. The V and J genes are TRBV6-1 and TRBJ2-1; 8 bases are a match to TRBD2. The trim removed 6 bases at V and 6 bases at J, leaving 13 bases unmatched. The CDR3 spans 16 residues. Looked up from germline, CDR1 is MNHNS and CDR2 is SASEGT. This CDR3 reads CASSPLGSGSLNEQFF. The DNA of the CDR3 is TGTGCCAGCAGCCCCCTGGGGAGCGGGAGTCTCAATGAGCAGTTCTTC.

The sample holds many counts of this clonotype. This sequence joins TRBV28 and TRBJ1-5, with D perhaps matching TRBD1 (5 bases). The CDR3 contains 15 residues. Trimming removed 6 bases from V and 5 bases from J, with 17 bases in between. The germline CDR1 and CDR2 sequences are MDHEN and SYDVKM. CDR3: CASRGAGTEHQPQHF. The DNA for the CDR3 is TGTGCCAGCAGGGGAGCCGGGACTGAACATCAGCCCCAGCATTTT.

At least ten counts were recorded for this clonotype. The chain is built from TRBV7-2 and TRBJ1-1; D is ambiguous. From germline, CDR1 is SGHTA and CDR2 FQGNSA. This CDR3 spans 15 amino acids. Trimming left V 1 base short and J 1 base short, with 10 bases between. CDR3 protein: CASSLVEGRNTEAFF. The CDR3, as DNA: TGTGCCAGCAGCTTAGTGGAGGGCAGGAACACTGAAGCTTTCTTT.

The V call is TRBV3-1, the J call TRBJ1-4; D is ambiguous. V lost 1 base and J lost 10, with 10 bases in between. Germline V gives CDR1 LGHDT, CDR2 YNNKEL (reference sequence). The CDR3 spans 13 residues. The CDR3 nucleotides are TGTGCCAGCAGCCAAGTTCCGACGGGAAAACTGTTTTTT. Protein: CASSQVPTGKLFF.

This chain uses TRBV4-1 with TRBJ2-5; tentatively, D is TRBD1 (5 bases). Trimming removed 0 bases from V and 5 bases from J, with 13 bases in between. CDR1 MGHRA and CDR2 YSYEKL come from the germline V gene. The CDR3 has 15 residues. The CDR3 DNA follows: TGCGCCAGCAGCCAAGACAGGGCTACCCGGGAGACCCAGTACTTC. As protein: CASSQDRATRETQYF.

This clonotype was observed at least ten times. V usage is TRBV6-1 and J usage is TRBJ1-5, with D maybe TRBD1 (5 bases). The CDR3 totals 15 residues. The ends were cut back, 7 bases at V and 3 bases at J, with 16 bases in the middle. The germline V gene encodes CDR1 MNHNS and CDR2 SASEGT. In DNA form, the CDR3 reads TGTGCCAGCACCGCGGGACGGGGCCTCAATCAGCCCCAGCATTTT. It yields the protein CASTAGRGLNQPQHF.